These 10 T cell receptor beta chains were sequenced from one sample in a study of response to subunit inactivated influenza vaccine (dated by TCRdb to between 2018 and 2020). The protocol used for the library was RT-PCR. This sample was sequenced with an Illumina HiSeq 2500. TCRdb itself trimmed the public reads at Q25 with fastp, ran MiXCR and retained productive beta chains. Every entry covers one CDR3 protein and lists the most common genes and DNA from its rows. The sample includes about 570,000 distinct CDR3 sequences, with approximately 10% observed a single time. The ten largest clones take up about 11% of the sample. The sample also formed part of further work on T cells expressing NK-cell markers. That second report states: The TCR beta cDNA libraries were made using 5'RACE template switching, a step that added both a universal primer site and unique molecular identifiers.

Sequenced material: PBMCs from blood, taken on the day of vaccination. These receptors were taken from a man in his forties or fifties who received an inactivated influenza vaccine. Donor details come from another sample of the same person, matched by shared clones.

This chain connects TRBV3-1 to TRBJ2-4; possible D gene TRBD2, 7 bases. Trimming removed 0 bases from V and 15 bases from J, with 15 bases in between. Germline V gene sequence: CDR1 LGHDT, CDR2 YNNKEL (reference sequence). The CDR3 has 13 amino acids. The CDR3 region has the DNA TGTGCCAGCAGCCAAGATAGGCGGGGGCGGCGGTACTTC. Translating gives CASSQDRRGRRYF.

This clonotype was observed a few times. The chain uses TRBV10-3 and TRBJ2-5, with TRBD2 matching over 9 bases. J gave up 5 bases and V 3 bases, and 7 bases lay outside the gene matches. The CDR3 is 15 residues long. Germline V gene sequence: CDR1 ENHRY, CDR2 SYGVKD. DNA of the CDR3: TGTGCCATCAGTGATAGCGGGAGAGAGAGGGAGACCCAGTACTTC. As protein: CAISDSGRERETQYF.

The V call is TRBV12-3 or TRBV12-4, the J call TRBJ2-3; no firm D call. V was trimmed by 5 bases and J by 5 bases, leaving 8 bases between them. The CDR3 is 12 residues long. The CDR3 region is CASSLRKDTQYF. CDR3 in DNA: TGTGCCAGCAGTCTAAGGAAAGATACGCAGTATTTT.

This clonotype was detected ten times or more. This rearrangement joins TRBV5-1 to TRBJ2-1; D perhaps matches TRBD1 (5 bases). CDR1 is SGHRS, CDR2 YFSETQ, per germline. Trimming took 0 bases from V and 6 from J, leaving 7 bases between them. The CDR3 totals 13 residues. The chain's CDR3 is CASSLEGVNEQFF. DNA for the CDR3: TGCGCCAGCAGCTTGGAAGGGGTCAATGAGCAGTTCTTC.

The genes are TRBV27 and TRBJ2-1, with 7 bases fitting TRBD2. V lost 6 bases, J lost 6 bases, and 14 bases stayed unmatched. The CDR3 sequence is 16 residues long. Germline values: CDR1 MNHEY, CDR2 SMNVEV (reference sequence). The CDR3 DNA sequence: TGTGCCAGCAGGGGGGATGGGAGGGGTTGGTTCAATGAGCAGTTCTTC. Translation gives CASRGDGRGWFNEQFF.

There are a few counts of this clonotype. The J gene is TRBJ2-5, the V gene TRBV25-1, with 9 bases matching TRBD1. The J segment lost 3 bases and the V segment lost 7 bases, leaving 6 bases of the junction unmatched. Germline CDR1 is MGHDK and CDR2 is SYGVNS. The CDR3 runs to 14 residues. The CDR3 nucleotides are TGTGCCAGCAAGCCGGGACAGGGTGAAGAGACCCAGTACTTC. It specifies CASKPGQGEETQYF. Variable domain in full (rest from reference TRBV25-1 and TRBJ2-5): EADIYQTPRYLVIGTGKKITLECSQTMGHDKMYWYQQDPGMELHLIHYSYGVNSTEKGDLSSESTVSRIRTEHFPLTLESARPSHTSQYLCASKPGQGEETQYFGPGTRLLVL.

This clonotype appeared many times. This chain joins TRBV4-3 and TRBJ2-2, with no clear D. V shed 1 base and J shed 4 bases, with 7 bases lying between them. The CDR3 sequence is 14 residues long. Germline lookup yields CDR1 LGHNA and CDR2 YSLEER. This chain's CDR3 is CASSQGVLTGELFF. The CDR3 coding sequence is TGCGCCAGCAGCCAAGGGGTCCTCACCGGGGAGCTGTTTTTT.

Only a few counts were recorded for this clonotype. This chain uses TRBV5-1 with TRBJ2-5, with 7 nucleotides matching TRBD1. Germline V CDR1 and CDR2: SGHRS, YFSETQ. V lost 4 bases and J lost 2; bases outside the gene matches: 5. This CDR3 has 14 residues. The CDR3 region is CASSTGDVQETQYF. The CDR3 DNA follows: TGCGCCAGCAGCACAGGGGACGTACAAGAGACCCAGTACTTC.

This rearrangement joins TRBV20-1 to TRBJ1-6; D is ambiguous. This CDR3 contains 12 residues. The germline V gene encodes CDR1 DFQATT and CDR2 SNEGSKA (reference sequence). V gave up 2 bases and J gave up 7 bases, with 6 bases separating them. CDR3 sequence: CSARPLNSPLHF. As DNA, the CDR3 is TGCAGTGCTAGACCTCTAAATTCACCCCTCCACTTT.

This clonotype was observed a few times. This sequence joins TRBV7-9 and TRBJ2-7; 9 bases fit TRBD1. J gave up 3 bases and V 2 bases, and 8 bases lay outside the gene matches. Looked up from germline, CDR1 is SEHNR and CDR2 is FQNEAQ (reference sequence). The CDR3 contains 16 residues. CDR3 coding DNA: TGTGCCAGCAGCTTATTTGGCGGACAGGGGATCTACGAGCAGTACTTC. Translating it yields CASSLFGGQGIYEQYF. Full variable domain (missing parts from reference TRBV7-9 and TRBJ2-7): DTGVSQNPRHKITKRGQNVTFRCDPISEHNRLYWYRQTLGQGPEFLTYFQNEAQLEKSRLLSDRFSAERPKGSFSTLEIQRTEQGDSAMYLCASSLFGGQGIYEQYFGPGTRLTVT.